This TCR beta chain derives from a study of OX40 agonist ivuxolimab in advanced cancers. TCRdb keeps only in-frame clones here, not all; method: immunoSEQ multiplex PCR. Of fewer than 100,000 clones in the sample, around 86% were seen once. The ends were cut back, 7 bases at V and 2 bases at J, with 12 bases in the middle. There are 15 residues in the CDR3. Germline V lookup: CDR1 MNHNS, CDR2 SASEGT. Baseline, cycle 4 day 1, and cycle 7 day 1 were the blood sampling points. The V gene is TRBV6-1, the J gene TRBJ2-6; D perhaps matches TRBD1 (6 bases). Sequences were derived from CD4+ or CD8+ T cells sorted from blood, sampled in a trial of the OX40 agonist ivuxolimab. This clonotype was sampled from an adult with an advanced solid tumor such as melanoma, head and neck, liver or kidney cancer. The DNA for the CDR3 is TGTGCCAGCAAAGAACAGGGACCTGGGGCCAACGTCCTGACTTTC. Translating it yields CASKEQGPGANVLTF.